This T cell receptor (beta chain) was identified in a study of cytomegalovirus exposure and HLA in healthy donors. Whole-study results and caveats: Researchers reported in a later analysis that a missense DCLRE1C variant was tied to TCR beta V- and J-gene trimming. Being indistinguishable, some V segments were excluded, TRBV6-2 and TRBV6-3 among them. Sequencing likely caused a cluster of highly shared sequence variants.

Concerning this clone itself: The antigen is not known.

PCR used 60 Vbeta primers and 13 Jbeta primers. Assay used: immunoSEQ multiplex PCR; TCRdb lists only in-frame clones, some missing. The data show some 130,000 clones, approximately 87% seen once. The study sampled nominally healthy donors, though unrecorded immune exposures were likely. CDR1 is SGHTA, CDR2 FQGNSA, per germline. This CDR3 has 14 residues. The chain carries TRBV7-2 and TRBJ2-5, with 10 bases matching TRBD1. TRBJ2-7 explains the end of the DNA better; the J call may be wrong. The sequence was collected from a woman aged 30 to 39 in good health and CMV-seronegative. Sample: PBMCs. The CDR3, as DNA: TGTGCCAGCAGCCTCGGACAGGGGGAAAGCGAGCAGTACTTC. Translated: CASSLGQGESEQYF.